The 18 T cell receptor beta chains reported below all come from one sample, sequenced in a study of cytomegalovirus exposure and HLA in healthy donors. Amplification used 60 Vbeta primers and 13 Jbeta primers. The table came from immunoSEQ multiplex PCR; TCRdb's copy has only in-frame clones and leaves some out. Of about 170,000 clones in the sample, approximately 80% were seen once. Sequencing input: PBMCs. All receptors come from a male donor in good health and CMV-seronegative.

The rearrangement links TRBV27 to TRBJ1-4; D is uncertain. Trimming took off 6 bases at V and 5 bases at J, with 16 bases between the two ends. CDR1 is MNHEY and CDR2 is SMNVEV in the germline V gene (reference sequence). CDR3 length: 15 amino acids. As DNA, the CDR3 is TGTGCCAGCAGGAATGGTCTACTACCCAATGAAAAACTGTTTTTT. Translated: CASRNGLLPNEKLFF.

This clone was detected only once. This chain joins TRBV5-1 and TRBJ2-7; TRBD1 matches at 8 bases. Germline V gene lookup returns CDR1 SGHRS and CDR2 YFSETQ. V was pared by 1 base and J by 6 bases, with 6 bases of the junction left unmatched. The CDR3 length is 14 residues. The CDR3 region is CASSLSGQGGEQYF. The CDR3 bases are TGCGCCAGCAGCTTGTCTGGACAGGGAGGCGAGCAGTACTTC.

V gene TRBV5-1 combines with J gene TRBJ2-2; 8 bases align to TRBD2. This CDR3 contains 21 residues. Looked up from germline, CDR1 is SGHRS and CDR2 is YFSETQ. V was clipped by 3 bases and J by 3 bases; unmatched bases: 22. For the CDR3, the DNA is TGCGCCAGCAGCTGGGGGGGTCGCGGTAGCGGGACTTTCTGGGACACCGGGGAGCTGTTTTTT. It encodes CASSWGGRGSGTFWDTGELFF.

V and J are TRBV7-2 and TRBJ2-3, with 11 bases aligning to TRBD2. The CDR3 consists of 17 residues. The trim removed 6 bases at V and 0 bases at J, leaving 8 bases unmatched. Germline CDR1 reads SGHTA; CDR2 reads FQGNSA. The CDR3 here is CASSPSGGTTSTDTQYF. In DNA, the CDR3 is TGTGCCAGCAGTCCTAGCGGGGGGACCACTAGCACAGATACGCAGTATTTT.

The genes are TRBV28 and TRBJ2-3; possible D gene TRBD2, 6 bases. The CDR3 loop spans 17 amino acids. Trimming shortened V by 7 bases and J by 2 bases, and 22 bases separated the two germline ends. The germline V gene has CDR1 MDHEN and CDR2 SYDVKM. As DNA, the CDR3 is TGTGCCAGCAACAAAGAGGTGCTGGGACTGAACACAGATACGCAGTATTTT. This sequence encodes CASNKEVLGLNTDTQYF.

The J gene is TRBJ2-3, the V gene TRBV2, with D tentatively TRBD2 (6 bases). Germline assignment: CDR1 SNHLY and CDR2 FYNNEI. This CDR3 is built from 15 residues. V was pared by 6 bases and J by 3 bases, with 16 bases between. The CDR3 DNA reads TGTGCCAGCAGGTCAACCGGGCTAGCGACAGATACGCAGTATTTT. Its translation: CASRSTGLATDTQYF.

The chain couples TRBV14 to TRBJ2-5; 9 positions agree with TRBD1. CDR3 length equals 16 residues. The V and J ends lost 3 bases and 5 bases, in that order; junction bases with no gene match: 10. From germline, CDR1 is SGHDN and CDR2 FVKESK. The CDR3 reads CASSHTGTGIIETQYF. As DNA, the CDR3 is TGTGCCAGCAGCCATACCGGGACAGGGATTATTGAGACCCAGTACTTC. The full variable domain, its missing parts supplied by reference TRBV14 and TRBJ2-5, is EAGVTQFPSHSVIEKGQTVTLRCDPISGHDNLYWYRRVMGKEIKFLLHFVKESKQDESGMPNNRFLAERTGGTYSTLKVQPAELEDSGVYFCASSHTGTGIIETQYFGPGTRLLVL.

The rearrangement uses TRBV5-1 and TRBJ2-3; D possibly corresponds to TRBD2 (6 bases). Looked up from germline, CDR1 is SGHRS and CDR2 is YFSETQ. CDR3 size: 15 residues. The ends were cut back, 6 bases at V and 4 bases at J, with 18 bases in the middle. CDR3 DNA sequence: TGCGCCAGCACCCTTGATGGAGGGGCGGCAGATACGCAGTATTTT. Its protein is CASTLDGGAADTQYF. Based on the CDR3 plus reference TRBV5-1 and TRBJ2-3, the full variable domain is KAGVTQTPRYLIKTRGQQVTLSCSPISGHRSVSWYQQTPGQGLQFLFEYFSETQRNKGNFPGRFSGRQFSNSRSEMNVSTLELGDSALYLCASTLDGGAADTQYFGPGTRLTVL.

This clone was recorded once. The V call is TRBV10-1, the J call TRBJ2-7; 11 positions match TRBD2. With 11 bases clipped from V and 4 bases from J, the junction kept 7 bases outside the gene matches. The CDR3 runs to 13 residues. Germline values: CDR1 WNHNN, CDR2 SYGVQD (reference sequence). DNA for the CDR3: TGCGCCGTACCCGGGACTAGCGGATACGAGCAGTACTTC. It is translated as CAVPGTSGYEQYF.

The chain couples TRBV7-9 to TRBJ2-7; tentatively, D is TRBD1 (5 bases). From germline, CDR1 is SEHNR and CDR2 FQNEAQ (reference sequence). The length of the CDR3 is 14 residues. V lost 1 base and J lost 7, with 14 bases in between. The CDR3 DNA sequence: TGTGCCAGCAGCTTAGAGGGCAGGGAACGGGAGCAGTACTTC. The encoded protein is CASSLEGREREQYF.

The chain is built from TRBV29-1 and TRBJ2-5, with 7 bases that match TRBD2. Per the germline V gene, CDR1 is SQVTM and CDR2 is ANQGSEA. With 6 bases clipped from V and 1 base from J, the junction kept 11 bases outside the gene matches. The CDR3 runs 15 residues. CDR3 loop: CSVQDSGGPQETQYF. The CDR3 DNA follows: TGCAGCGTACAGGACTCGGGGGGACCCCAAGAGACCCAGTACTTC.

CDR3 protein: CASSSLGGIQETQYF. CDR3 DNA: TGTGCCAGCAGTTCATTGGGGGGGATTCAAGAGACCCAGTACTTC. The gene calls are TRBV6-5 and TRBJ2-5, with 7 bases lining up with TRBD2. Per germline, CDR1 MNHEY and CDR2 SVGAGI. There are 15 residues in the CDR3. V shed 4 bases and J 2 bases; nucleotides not matched to a gene: 7.

The V call is TRBV5-1, the J call TRBJ2-2; 10 positions agree with TRBD2. V dropped 2 bases and J dropped 5; count of bases not matched to a gene: 3. This CDR3 is 15 amino acids long. The germline CDR1 and CDR2 sequences are SGHRS and YFSETQ. CDR3 in amino acids: CASSLRLAGTGELFF. CDR3 sequence (DNA): TGCGCCAGCAGCTTAAGACTAGCGGGTACCGGGGAGCTGTTTTTT.

CDR3 protein: CASSALAGVYNEQFF. In DNA, the CDR3 is TGTGCCAGCAGTGCTTTAGCGGGGGTCTACAATGAGCAGTTCTTC. The chain couples TRBV6-1 to TRBJ2-1, with TRBD2 matching 9 bases. Losses at the gene ends were 4 bases for V and 3 bases for J; bases not matched to a gene: 4. CDR1 and CDR2 from the germline V gene are MNHNS and SASEGT. This CDR3 is built from 15 residues.

The chain links TRBV28 to TRBJ1-5; tentative D call: TRBD1 (6 bases). This CDR3 has 14 residues. Germline loops: CDR1 MDHEN, CDR2 SYDVKM. The V end was cut by 5 bases, the J end by 3 bases, with 11 bases between. Here the CDR3 reads CASSPRTVNQPQHF. CDR3 in DNA: TGTGCCAGCAGTCCGCGGACAGTCAATCAGCCCCAGCATTTT.

In nucleotides, the CDR3 is TGTGCCAGGGGACAGGGGGCTGGAAACACCATATATTTT. This sequence encodes CARGQGAGNTIYF. This chain joins TRBV6-5 and TRBJ1-3; 11 positions match TRBD1. Germline loops: CDR1 MNHEY, CDR2 SVGAGI. Unmatched junction bases numbered 0, after V lost 9 bases and J lost 2 bases. The CDR3 has 13 residues.

The chain carries TRBV19 and TRBJ2-5; 7 nucleotides align to TRBD1. Trimming removed 5 bases from V and 4 bases from J; junction bases left unmatched: 7. The V gene's germline CDR1 is LNHDA and CDR2 SQIVND (reference sequence). The CDR3 contains 14 residues. This CDR3 is CASSALTGTETQYF. The CDR3 region has the DNA TGTGCCAGTAGTGCATTGACAGGGACAGAGACCCAGTACTTC.

The table lists this clone with a few counts. The genes are TRBV6-5 and TRBJ2-1, with 10 bases lining up with TRBD2. The germline gives CDR1 MNHEY, CDR2 SVGAGI. The CDR3 has 15 residues. V shed 7 bases, J shed 6 bases, and the junction held 9 bases outside the gene matches. The CDR3 spells CASTHQAGGSNEQFF. As DNA, the CDR3 is TGTGCCAGCACTCACCAAGCGGGAGGGAGCAATGAGCAGTTCTTC.